Sequencing of this T cell receptor (beta chain) was carried out in a study of long-term antiretroviral therapy in people with HIV. With regard to this clone: What it binds is not known.

Findings and caveats of the study: Pre-ART-expanded clones dominated the repertoire at all time points. Blood obtained between about 2004 and 2018 may reflect older ART regimens.

Researchers report immunoSEQ v3.0 was run at survey level. Assay: immunoSEQ multiplex PCR; the TCRdb copy retains only in-frame clones and omits some. This sample yields 20,000 or so clones, of which around 80% are seen a single time; around 3.7% belongs to the top ten. Every HIV-positive participant received treatment in the United States. Germline CDR1 reads SGDLS; CDR2 reads YYNGEE. This CDR3 spans 16 amino acids. The ends were cut back, 0 bases at V and 4 bases at J, with 14 bases in the middle. The gene calls are TRBV9 and TRBJ1-5; possibly TRBD1 for D (5 bases). The receptor's source is a woman aged 50 to 65 with HIV. Sequenced here: unsorted PBMCs, sampled 1.9 years after starting antiretroviral therapy. Here the CDR3 reads CASSVGAGRGNQPQHF. The CDR3 nucleotides read TGTGCCAGCAGCGTAGGAGCAGGGCGGGGTAATCAGCCCCAGCATTTT.